This T cell receptor beta chain originates from a study of cytomegalovirus exposure and HLA in healthy donors. Details on this clone: Its specificity is not known.

Primers included in the PCR were 60 Vbeta and 13 Jbeta primers. Method: immunoSEQ multiplex PCR; TCRdb's copy keeps in-frame clones and lacks some. The table lists 90,000 to 110,000 clones, under 85% of them singletons. Donors consisted of healthy bone marrow donors. CDR1 is SQVTM, CDR2 ANQGSEA, per germline. Trimming cost V 5 bases and J 0 bases, with 8 bases left between them. The length of the CDR3 is 13 residues. Whole-study findings and limits: What was likely a sequencing artifact was a cluster of highly shared sequence variants.

The sample consisted of PBMCs. The chain couples TRBV29-1 to TRBJ2-1; D gene uncertain. The TCR was taken from a woman aged 40 to 50 in good health and CMV-seropositive. CDR3 nucleotide sequence: TGCAGCGTTAGCCCGAGCTCCTACAATGAGCAGTTCTTC. It specifies CSVSPSSYNEQFF.